Given below is one T cell receptor beta chain in context. These data originate in a study of control samples from healthy donors and cancer patients. Trimming cost V 3 bases and J 4 bases; bases outside gene matches: 5. Germline-derived CDR1 and CDR2 are SGHAT and FQNNGV. The CDR3 runs to 15 residues. Libraries were prepared by immunoSEQ multiplex PCR; TCRdb keeps only in-frame clonotypes and omits some of them. The data hold 90,000 to 150,000 clones, with around 88% observed a single time. This clonotype was sampled from a man aged 35 to 55 in good health. The V and J genes are TRBV11-2 and TRBJ2-7, with 11 bases identical to TRBD2. Sequences were obtained from blood. The CDR3 DNA follows: TGTGCCAGCAGCTTGCTTAGCGGGGGGGAGTACGAGCAGTACTTC. This translates into CASSLLSGGEYEQYF.